The table lists the clone carrying this TCR beta chain with a few counts. This record comes from a study of blood T cells in healthy people across ages. With a J-beta primer mix and a sample-barcoded 5' primer, a second PCR ran 7 to 11 cycles. TCRdb re-analysed the 5' RACE reads in MiXCR, keeping a single row per CDR3 protein. The table shows 600,000 to 800,000 distinct CDR3 sequences, with over 20% occurring only once. CDR3 size: 15 residues. V shed 1 base and J 5 bases; nucleotides not matched to a gene: 3. The germline CDR1 and CDR2 sequences are SGHRS and YFSETQ. The people who gave samples were healthy Caucasians from Russia, aged roughly 6 to 100.

The chain employs TRBV5-1 and TRBJ2-1; 10 bases are shared with TRBD2. The receptor was isolated from a man in his 70s in good health. Material: blood. The CDR3 sequence: CASSLWSGGDNEQFF. The CDR3 DNA is TGCGCCAGCAGCTTGTGGAGCGGGGGGGACAATGAGCAGTTCTTC.